This is a list of T cell receptor beta chains from one sample in a study of spatial heterogeneity in lung cancer. TCRdb redid the calling of the 5' RACE reads with MiXCR, one entry per CDR3 protein. The sample records 10,000 to 11,000 distinct CDR3 sequences, around 5.8% being singletons. Here the sequenced sample was normal lung tissue next to the tumor, taken at surgery. Receptors originate from a male donor with early-stage non-small cell lung cancer. The conserved cysteine and the conserved F or W are not part of the CDR3 here. A D gene is named only where the DNA matches it firmly.

TRBD2,TRBV7-2,TRBJ2-3,ASSRAPSGRAGDTQY
TRBD1,TRBV5-1,TRBJ2-3,ASSLRLSRGQDTQY
NA,TRBV18,TRBJ2-5,ASSLVSLETQY
NA,TRBV5-1,TRBJ2-7,ASSLELGAREQY
NA,TRBV3-1,TRBJ1-1,ASSQGGGLGAF
TRBD1,TRBV28,TRBJ1-2,ASRPLRDRGRNYGYT
TRBD2,TRBV20-1,TRBJ2-3,SARDSGAPTDTQY
NA,TRBV7-8,TRBJ1-1,ASRRYVNTEAF
NA,TRBV7-6,TRBJ2-7,ASSPSGTSYEQY
NA,TRBV24-1,TRBJ2-3,ATSAGFSTDTQY
TRBD2,TRBV28,TRBJ2-1,ASSLLWGTSGAYNEQF
NA,TRBV4-1,TRBJ2-4,ASSQGQGPKSRNIQY
TRBD1,TRBV10-3,TRBJ2-3,AISSTGGDFPDTQY
NA,TRBV5-1,TRBJ2-7,ASSFDPTLGPYEQY
NA,TRBV6-1,TRBJ2-7,ASSGTYEQY
NA,TRBV11-2,TRBJ2-7,ASSLASRQEQY
NA,TRBV2,TRBJ1-4,ASEGGYEKLF
NA,TRBV19,TRBJ2-1,ASSIRGRGDNEQF
NA,TRBV6-2/TRBV6-3,TRBJ2-7,ASRSSHYEQY
TRBD1,TRBV27,TRBJ1-6,ASSYKGAWNSPLH
TRBD1,TRBV5-4,TRBJ2-1,ASSPGQGMHEQF
NA,TRBV6-2/TRBV6-3,TRBJ1-1,ASSLTWNTEAF
NA,TRBV5-4,TRBJ2-5,ASSLGSQKETQY
NA,TRBV7-2,TRBJ2-3,ASSPDSLGTDTQY
NA,TRBV12-3/TRBV12-4,TRBJ1-1,ASSLGVKGKTEAF
TRBD1,TRBV7-2,TRBJ1-5,ASSLEQGFNQPQH
NA,TRBV6-5,TRBJ2-3,ASSYLITDTQY
TRBD2,TRBV30,TRBJ2-3,AWMYPGGPADTQY